This record covers a single T cell receptor (beta chain). The authors' processing: Amplification of reference gene primers was used by the study to estimate nucleated cell counts. The data were produced by immunoSEQ multiplex PCR, yet TCRdb's version contains in-frame clones alone and is incomplete. V, J and clone size are taken as reported in that table, and D and trimming were inferred from the DNA itself. The sample comprises 240,000 or so clones, roughly 89% of which are singletons, and roughly 8.3% rests with the top ten. Trimming took 0 bases from V and 6 from J, leaving 17 bases between them. Germline V gene lookup returns CDR1 MGHRA and CDR2 YSYEKL. The CDR3 consists of 16 residues. Participants spanned ages 18 to 89 years and resided in roughly 26 US areas. Resolution of symptoms, clearance, or two negative PCRs was present in recovered Cohort 3 donors. These data come from a study of blood T cell repertoires in COVID-19. Whole-study context: T cells, B-cell-depleted T cells, or PBMCs supplied cDNA or gDNA.

The sequencing input was PBMCs or T cells enriched from blood (not recorded which). The gene calls are TRBV4-1 and TRBJ1-2; D perhaps matches TRBD1 (5 bases). The TCR was taken from a man aged 40-49 years who had recovered from COVID-19. The CDR3 nucleotides read TGCGCCAGCAGCCAAGACCCGACATGGGGGGGGGATGGCTACACCTTC. This sequence encodes CASSQDPTWGGDGYTF.